The source of this TCR beta chain is a study of blood T cell repertoires in COVID-19. Study background: The cDNA or gDNA used as material had been derived from T cells, B-cell-depleted T cells, or PBMCs.

Patients from Seattle were sampled longitudinally, starting during active infection. Data came from immunoSEQ multiplex PCR; TCRdb stores just in-frame clones and leaves some out. This table has around 190,000 clones, about four fifths appearing once. Germline lookup yields CDR1 SGHRS and CDR2 YFSETQ. This CDR3 region has 15 residues. Trimming cost V 3 bases and J 5 bases; bases outside gene matches: 7. This clone appeared once. The rearrangement links TRBV5-1 to TRBJ2-5; TRBD2 aligns across 10 bases. The sample taken for sequencing was peripheral blood. The clonotype comes from a woman between 70 and 85 years old with COVID-19, enrolled during active disease. CDR3 in DNA: TGCGCCAGCAGCTCCGGGACTAGCGAGCGGGAGACCCAGTACTTC. Amino acid sequence: CASSSGTSERETQYF.